A selection of T cell receptor beta chains follows, all from one sample in a study of cytomegalovirus exposure and HLA in healthy donors. Profiling relied on immunoSEQ multiplex PCR, and the TCRdb table lists in-frame clones only, not all of them. In the table there are approximately 130,000 clones, about 69% of which are singletons. Sequencing was performed on PBMCs. Receptor source: a man between 25 and 39 years old in good health and CMV-seronegative. Each CDR3 is given with its conserved first and last residue. D genes are given only for firm matches. Not all rows give a size; the values are once, few, many and, for expanded clones, a class.

V,D,size,J,CDR3,DNA
TRBV7-2,.,.,TRBJ1-5,CASSLLGQNNQPQHF,TGTGCCAGCAGCCTTTTAGGACAGAACAATCAGCCCCAGCATTTT
TRBV29-1,.,.,TRBJ2-7,CSATFRDKPYEQYF,TGCAGCGCTACGTTTCGGGACAAACCCTACGAGCAGTACTTC
TRBV7-9,TRBD1,.,TRBJ2-5,CASSHPDRVETQYF,TGTGCCAGCAGCCATCCGGACAGGGTGGAGACCCAGTACTTC
TRBV5-4,TRBD2,.,TRBJ2-5,CASSLFSGGRQETQYF,TGTGCCAGCAGCTTGTTTAGCGGGGGACGCCAAGAGACCCAGTACTTC
TRBV4-3,TRBD2,.,TRBJ2-1,CASSQDRQNRGGNEQFF,TGCGCCAGCAGCCAAGATCGTCAAAATCGGGGGGGAAATGAGCAGTTCTTC
TRBV6-1,.,.,TRBJ1-2,CASSAEGGSYGYTF,TGTGCCAGCAGTGCCGAGGGAGGGAGCTATGGCTACACCTTC
TRBV7-6,TRBD1,.,TRBJ2-1,CASSLGQGHYNEQFF,TGTGCCAGCAGCTTGGGACAGGGACACTACAATGAGCAGTTCTTC
TRBV18,TRBD1,.,TRBJ1-4,CASSQRTGSNEKLFF,TGTGCCAGCTCCCAAAGGACAGGCAGCAATGAAAAACTGTTTTTT
TRBV6-5,.,.,TRBJ2-3,CASSLADTQYF,TGTGCCAGCAGTTTAGCGGATACGCAGTATTTT
TRBV4-3,TRBD2,.,TRBJ2-1,CASSQVTGAGLAGTYNEQFF,TGCGCCAGCAGCCAAGTAACAGGGGCTGGACTAGCGGGGACCTACAATGAGCAGTTCTTC
TRBV5-1,.,.,TRBJ2-1,CASSYGETYNEQFF,TGCGCCAGCAGCTACGGTGAAACCTACAATGAGCAGTTCTTC
TRBV19,TRBD1,.,TRBJ1-5,CASTTVPGQGSQSNQPQHF,TGTGCCAGTACCACGGTCCCGGGACAGGGGTCACAAAGCAATCAGCCCCAGCATTTT
TRBV2,.,few,TRBJ1-5,CASTREAVSNQPQHF,TGTGCCAGCACCCGGGAGGCAGTTAGCAATCAGCCCCAGCATTTT
TRBV9,.,.,TRBJ1-1,CASSVEPLPVQGGTEAFF,TGTGCCAGCAGCGTAGAACCACTCCCTGTCCAGGGAGGGACTGAAGCTTTCTTT
TRBV6-1,.,.,TRBJ1-5,CASSEGPWSNNQPQHF,TGTGCCAGCAGTGAAGGGCCGTGGAGTAACAATCAGCCCCAGCATTTT
TRBV6-4,TRBD2,medium-sized,TRBJ2-1,CASSDSTSGYNEQFF,TGTGCCAGCAGTGACTCGACTAGCGGGTACAATGAGCAGTTCTTC
TRBV9,.,.,TRBJ1-2,CASSAQGTNYGYTF,TGTGCCAGCAGCGCACAGGGCACTAACTATGGCTACACCTTC
TRBV5-6,TRBD2,once,TRBJ2-3,CASSAASGSRDTQYF,TGTGCCAGCAGCGCAGCTAGCGGGAGTAGGGATACGCAGTATTTT
TRBV9,.,.,TRBJ2-7,CASSPEAAGYEQYF,TGTGCCAGCAGCCCTGAAGCGGCGGGGTACGAGCAGTACTTC
TRBV15,.,once,TRBJ1-1,CATSNLQVMNTEAFF,TGTGCCACCAGCAACCTACAGGTTATGAACACTGAAGCTTTCTTT
TRBV2,.,few,TRBJ1-4,CASSEIVRAVFF,TGTGCCAGCAGTGAAATCGTCAGGGCAGTGTTTTTT
TRBV5-1,.,few,TRBJ2-2,CASSLSQGDTGELFF,TGCGCCAGCAGCTTGTCACAGGGAGACACCGGGGAGCTGTTTTTT
TRBV2,.,few,TRBJ2-2,CASSGTVSTGELFF,TGTGCCAGCAGTGGTACAGTTAGCACCGGGGAGCTGTTTTTT
TRBV13,TRBD2,.,TRBJ2-5,CASSSEWRGAQETQYF,TGTGCCAGCAGCTCGGAATGGCGGGGGGCTCAAGAGACCCAGTACTTC
TRBV5-1,TRBD1,.,TRBJ2-7,CASSLEVTGQNSYEQYF,TGCGCCAGCAGCTTGGAGGTGACGGGACAGAATTCCTACGAGCAGTACTTC
TRBV2,TRBD1,few,TRBJ1-1,CASSENQGGTRVTEAFF,TGTGCCAGCAGTGAAAATCAGGGGGGAACAAGAGTAACTGAAGCTTTCTTT
TRBV28,TRBD1,.,TRBJ2-7,CASRTTGGIITYEQYF,TGTGCCAGCAGAACGACAGGGGGCATCATCACCTACGAGCAGTACTTC
TRBV5-1,TRBD2,.,TRBJ2-5,CASSLPSGETQYF,TGCGCCAGCAGCTTGCCTAGCGGGGAGACCCAGTACTTC
TRBV13,TRBD1,.,TRBJ1-1,CASRWKGARNTEAFF,TGTGCCAGCAGATGGAAGGGGGCCCGAAACACTGAAGCTTTCTTT
TRBV5-1,.,.,TRBJ2-1,CASSLPTYNEQFF,TGCGCCAGCAGCTTACCTACCTACAATGAGCAGTTCTTC
TRBV4-2,.,.,TRBJ2-3,CASSQDFVSTDTQYF,TGTGCCAGCAGCCAAGACTTCGTCTCCACAGATACGCAGTATTTT
TRBV15,.,.,TRBJ2-6,CATRRETGSYSGANVLTF,TGTGCCACCAGGAGGGAGACAGGCTCCTACTCTGGGGCCAACGTCCTGACTTTC
TRBV28,.,.,TRBJ1-6,CASSLPTGTLHSPLHF,TGTGCCAGCAGTCTTCCGACCGGGACATTACATTCACCCCTCCACTTT
TRBV14,.,few,TRBJ2-7,CASSQRQGLGPYEQYF,TGTGCCAGCAGCCAACGGCAGGGTTTGGGTCCCTACGAGCAGTACTTC
TRBV5-1,.,few,TRBJ1-1,CASSLAGFNTEAFF,TGCGCCAGCAGCCTAGCTGGATTCAACACTGAAGCTTTCTTT
TRBV9,TRBD2,.,TRBJ2-3,CASSVTSGVTDTQYF,TGTGCCAGCAGCGTAACTAGCGGGGTGACAGATACGCAGTATTTT
TRBV6-5,TRBD2,.,TRBJ2-3,CASKVGGITDTQYF,TGTGCCAGCAAGGTGGGGGGGATCACAGATACGCAGTATTTT
TRBV6-5,.,few,TRBJ1-3,CATKTGLDGNTIYF,TGTGCCACAAAAACAGGGTTGGATGGAAACACCATATATTTT
TRBV4-2,TRBD2,few,TRBJ2-2,CVSCHGLAEMNTGELFF,TGTGTCAGCTGCCATGGACTAGCGGAGATGAACACCGGGGAGCTGTTTTTT
TRBV29-1,.,.,TRBJ1-2,CSAIRVKGYTF,TGCAGCGCGATCAGGGTAAAAGGCTACACCTTC
TRBV7-9,.,.,TRBJ1-1,CASSFQGSEKAFF,TGTGCCAGCAGTTTTCAGGGGAGTGAGAAAGCTTTCTTT
TRBV2,.,once,TRBJ1-1,CASSLREDVTEAFF,TGTGCCAGCAGTCTCAGGGAGGATGTCACTGAAGCTTTCTTT
TRBV5-4,.,.,TRBJ2-7,CASSLMTGVPGEEQYF,TGTGCCAGCAGCTTGATGACCGGGGTGCCGGGGGAAGAGCAGTACTTC
TRBV28,.,.,TRBJ1-1,CASLTGTIYTEAFF,TGTGCCAGCCTAACCGGGACAATATACACTGAAGCTTTCTTT